This T cell receptor (beta chain) was identified in a study of CD8+ T cells in alopecia areata. Germline lookup yields CDR1 MGHRA and CDR2 YSYEKL. This CDR3 region has 14 residues. Trimming removed 0 bases at V and 3 bases at J, with 8 bases between. Sequencing relied on a cDNA template that was reverse transcribed from extracted RNA. Profiling relied on immunoSEQ multiplex PCR, and the TCRdb table lists in-frame clones only, not all of them. The sample lists 50,000 to 70,000 clones; about 40% were seen once. About this clone: The sample has other DNA sequences that encode this CDR3 too.

The chain uses TRBV4-1 and TRBJ2-5; D remains ambiguous. Sequencing was carried out using NKG2D-low CD8+ T cells sorted from blood. This TCR was sampled from a human donor with alopecia areata. For the CDR3, the DNA is TGCGCCAGCAGCCAAGAGGGCCGGGAAGAGACCCAGTACTTC. Protein: CASSQEGREETQYF.